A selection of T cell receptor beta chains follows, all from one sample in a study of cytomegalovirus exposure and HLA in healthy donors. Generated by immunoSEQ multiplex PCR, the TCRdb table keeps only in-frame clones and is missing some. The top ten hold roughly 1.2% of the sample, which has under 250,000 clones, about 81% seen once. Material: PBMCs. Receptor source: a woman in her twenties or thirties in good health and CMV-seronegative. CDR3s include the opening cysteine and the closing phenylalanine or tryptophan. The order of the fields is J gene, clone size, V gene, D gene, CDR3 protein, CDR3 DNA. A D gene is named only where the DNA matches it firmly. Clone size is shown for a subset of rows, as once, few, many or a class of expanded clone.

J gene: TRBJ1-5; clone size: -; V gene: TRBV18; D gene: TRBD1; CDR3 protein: CASSQIRTGGPNQPQHF; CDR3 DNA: TGTGCCAGCTCCCAAATTCGGACAGGGGGGCCCAATCAGCCCCAGCATTTT
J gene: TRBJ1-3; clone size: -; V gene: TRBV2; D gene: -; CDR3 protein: CASSEFGHSSGNTIYF; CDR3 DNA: TGTGCCAGCAGTGAATTTGGTCACAGCTCTGGAAACACCATATATTTT
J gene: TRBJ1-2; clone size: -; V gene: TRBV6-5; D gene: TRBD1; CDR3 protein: CASSYYDPGTGDGYTF; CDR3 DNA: TGTGCCAGCAGTTACTACGACCCCGGGACAGGGGATGGCTACACCTTC
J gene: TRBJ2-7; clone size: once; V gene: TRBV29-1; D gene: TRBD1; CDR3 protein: CSTRQGTYEQYF; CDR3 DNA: TGCAGCACCCGACAGGGTACCTACGAGCAGTACTTC
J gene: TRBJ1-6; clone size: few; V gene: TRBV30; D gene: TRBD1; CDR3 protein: CAWAGTGYSPLHF; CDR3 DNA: TGTGCCTGGGCCGGGACAGGGTATTCACCCCTCCACTTT
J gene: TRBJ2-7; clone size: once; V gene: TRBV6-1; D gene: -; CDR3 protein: CASTLQGGSSYEQYF; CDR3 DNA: TGTGCCAGCACCCTTCAAGGAGGGAGCTCCTACGAGCAGTACTTC
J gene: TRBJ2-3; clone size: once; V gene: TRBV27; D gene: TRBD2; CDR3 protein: CASSLPPGRRRDTQYF; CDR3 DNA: TGTGCCAGCAGTCTCCCCCCCGGGAGGCGGAGAGATACGCAGTATTTT
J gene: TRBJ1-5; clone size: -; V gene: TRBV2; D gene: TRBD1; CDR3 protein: CASRFGQAGNQPQHF; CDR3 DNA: TGTGCCAGCAGGTTCGGACAGGCGGGTAATCAGCCCCAGCATTTT
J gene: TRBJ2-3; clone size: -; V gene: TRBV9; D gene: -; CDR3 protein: CASSVAGAIDTQYF; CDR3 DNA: TGTGCCAGCAGCGTGGCAGGGGCAATAGATACGCAGTATTTT
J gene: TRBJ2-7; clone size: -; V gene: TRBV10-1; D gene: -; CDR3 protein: CASSITVSGSYEQYF; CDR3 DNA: TGCGCCAGCTCTATAACGGTTTCGGGTTCCTACGAGCAGTACTTC
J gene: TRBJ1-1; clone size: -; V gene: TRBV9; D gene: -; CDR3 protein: CASSTRTGLAPEAFF; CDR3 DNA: TGTGCCAGCAGCACGCGCACCGGGCTAGCCCCTGAAGCTTTCTTT
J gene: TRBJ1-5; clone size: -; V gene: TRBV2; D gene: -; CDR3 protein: CASEKGGVSNQPQHF; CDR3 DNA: TGTGCCAGCGAGAAGGGAGGGGTCAGCAATCAGCCCCAGCATTTT
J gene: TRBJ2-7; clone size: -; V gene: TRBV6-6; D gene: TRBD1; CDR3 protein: CASRLQGAGHEQYF; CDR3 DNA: TGTGCCAGCAGATTACAGGGGGCCGGCCACGAGCAGTACTTC
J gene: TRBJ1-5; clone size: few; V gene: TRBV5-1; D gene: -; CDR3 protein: CARNCVGNNQPQHF; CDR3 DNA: TGCGCCAGGAACTGTGTCGGGAACAATCAGCCCCAGCATTTT
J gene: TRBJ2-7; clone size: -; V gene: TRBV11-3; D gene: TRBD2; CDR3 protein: CASSAGIAGVDEQYF; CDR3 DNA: TGTGCCAGCAGCGCAGGGATAGCGGGAGTCGACGAGCAGTACTTC
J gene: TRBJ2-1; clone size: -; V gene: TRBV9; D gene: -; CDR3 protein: CASSVGLGFSSYNEQFF; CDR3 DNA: TGTGCCAGCAGCGTAGGACTAGGTTTTAGCTCCTACAATGAGCAGTTCTTC
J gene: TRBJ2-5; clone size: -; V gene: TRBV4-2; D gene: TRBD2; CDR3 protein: CASSQDQRGGVQETQYF; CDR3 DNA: TGTGCCAGCAGCCAAGACCAGCGGGGGGGTGTACAAGAGACCCAGTACTTC
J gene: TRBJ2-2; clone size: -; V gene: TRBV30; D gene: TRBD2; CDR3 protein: CAWSLLSGRRTGELFF; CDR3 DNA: TGTGCCTGGAGTCTCCTAAGCGGGAGAAGGACCGGGGAGCTGTTTTTT
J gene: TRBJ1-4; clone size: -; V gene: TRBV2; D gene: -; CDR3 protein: CASSLLTTNEKLFF; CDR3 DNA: TGTGCCAGCAGTTTACTGACAACTAATGAAAAACTGTTTTTT
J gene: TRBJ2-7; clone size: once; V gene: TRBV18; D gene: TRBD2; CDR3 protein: CASSPPTSGGRYEQYF; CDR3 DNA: TGTGCCAGCTCACCACCGACTAGCGGGGGGAGGTACGAGCAGTACTTC
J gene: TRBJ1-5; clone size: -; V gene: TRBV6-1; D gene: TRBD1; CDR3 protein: CASSGDRPSNQPQHF; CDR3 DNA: TGTGCCAGCAGTGGGGACAGACCTAGCAATCAGCCCCAGCATTTT
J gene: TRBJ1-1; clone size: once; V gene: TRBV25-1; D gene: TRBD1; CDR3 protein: CASTRQGSEAFF; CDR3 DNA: TGTGCCAGCACCCGACAGGGGAGTGAAGCTTTCTTT
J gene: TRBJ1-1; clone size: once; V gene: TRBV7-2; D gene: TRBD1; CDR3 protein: CASSLVGTGRTEAFF; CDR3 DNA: TGTGCCAGCAGCTTAGTTGGGACAGGGAGAACTGAAGCTTTCTTT
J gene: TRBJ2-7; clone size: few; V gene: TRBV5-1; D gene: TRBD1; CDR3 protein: CASSLVTGGREQYF; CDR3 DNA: TGCGCCAGCAGCTTGGTGACAGGGGGCCGCGAGCAGTACTTC
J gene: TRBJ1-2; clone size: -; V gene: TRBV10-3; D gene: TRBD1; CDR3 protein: CATGTGMTNYGYTF; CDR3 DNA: TGTGCCACGGGGACAGGGATGACTAACTATGGCTACACCTTC
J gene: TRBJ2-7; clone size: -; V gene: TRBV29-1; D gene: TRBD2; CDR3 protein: CSVMGTSGRDEQYF; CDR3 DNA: TGCAGCGTCATGGGGACTAGCGGGCGGGACGAGCAGTACTTC
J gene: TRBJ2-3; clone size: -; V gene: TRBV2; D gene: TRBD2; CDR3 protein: CASSADGRKADTQYF; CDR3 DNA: TGTGCCAGCAGTGCGGACGGGAGGAAGGCAGATACGCAGTATTTT
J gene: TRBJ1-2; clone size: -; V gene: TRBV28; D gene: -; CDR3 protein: CASSAGFYGYTF; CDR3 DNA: TGTGCCAGCAGTGCAGGGTTCTATGGCTACACCTTC
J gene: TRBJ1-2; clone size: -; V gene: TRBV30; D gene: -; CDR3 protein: CACRGYGYTF; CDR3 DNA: TGTGCCTGCAGGGGCTATGGCTACACCTTC
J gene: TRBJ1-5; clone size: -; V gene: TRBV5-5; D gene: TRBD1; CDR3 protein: CASSITGAGNQPQHF; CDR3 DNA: TGTGCCAGCAGCATCACAGGGGCCGGCAATCAGCCCCAGCATTTT
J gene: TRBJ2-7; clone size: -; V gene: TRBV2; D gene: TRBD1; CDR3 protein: CASSPDRGAISYEQYF; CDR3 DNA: TGTGCCAGCAGTCCGGACAGGGGCGCAATCTCCTACGAGCAGTACTTC
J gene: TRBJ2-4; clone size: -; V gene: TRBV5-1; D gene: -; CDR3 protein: CASSDLPERQYF; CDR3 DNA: TGCGCCAGCAGCGATTTACCGGAGCGACAGTACTTC
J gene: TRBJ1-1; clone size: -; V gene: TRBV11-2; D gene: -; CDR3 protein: CASSFRQTAMNTEAFF; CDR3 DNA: TGTGCCAGCAGCTTTCGTCAAACAGCCATGAACACTGAAGCTTTCTTT
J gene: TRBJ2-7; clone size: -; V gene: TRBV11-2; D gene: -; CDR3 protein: CASSLQTYEQYF; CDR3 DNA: TGTGCCAGCAGCTTGCAGACCTACGAGCAGTACTTC
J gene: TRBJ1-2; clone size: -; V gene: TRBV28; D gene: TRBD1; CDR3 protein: CASSLTGWGYTF; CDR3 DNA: TGTGCCAGCAGTTTGACAGGGTGGGGCTACACCTTC
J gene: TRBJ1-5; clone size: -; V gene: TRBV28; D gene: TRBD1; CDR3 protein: CASSPPGTGNQPQHF; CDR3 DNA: TGTGCCAGCAGTCCCCCCGGGACAGGGAATCAGCCCCAGCATTTT
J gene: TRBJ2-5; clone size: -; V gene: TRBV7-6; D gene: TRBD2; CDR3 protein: CASSPRTDGGARETQYF; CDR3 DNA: TGTGCCAGCAGCCCCCGAACGGACGGGGGGGCCCGAGAGACCCAGTACTTC
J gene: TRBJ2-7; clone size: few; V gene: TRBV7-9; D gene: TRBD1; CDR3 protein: CASSFGTGSSYEQYF; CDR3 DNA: TGTGCCAGCAGCTTCGGGACAGGGAGCTCCTACGAGCAGTACTTC
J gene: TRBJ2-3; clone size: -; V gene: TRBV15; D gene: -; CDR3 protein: CATSRGGSSTDTQYF; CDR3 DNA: TGTGCCACCAGCAGAGGCGGCAGTAGCACAGATACGCAGTATTTT
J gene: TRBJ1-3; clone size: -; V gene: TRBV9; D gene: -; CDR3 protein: CASSVGGGGNTIYF; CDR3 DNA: TGTGCCAGCAGCGTAGGAGGGGGAGGAAACACCATATATTTT
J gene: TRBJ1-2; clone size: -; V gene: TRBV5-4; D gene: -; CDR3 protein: CASSPTGSGYGYTF; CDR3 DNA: TGTGCCAGCAGCCCTACAGGGTCGGGCTATGGCTACACCTTC
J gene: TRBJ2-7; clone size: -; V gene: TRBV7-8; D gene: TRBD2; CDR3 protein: CASSPHRLAGIYEQYF; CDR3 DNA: TGTGCCAGCAGCCCACATCGACTAGCGGGAATCTACGAGCAGTACTTC